This TCR beta chain was observed in a study of T cell repertoires in cytomegalovirus infection. As for the study in general: Public TCR beta signature analysis indicated the presence of both CMV infection and matching HLA type.

Germline-derived CDR1 and CDR2 are SGHNT and YYREEE (reference sequence). The CDR3 runs to 15 residues. V dropped 4 bases and J dropped 3 bases, with 14 bases sitting between them. One entry per CDR3 protein results from TCRdb running MiXCR on the reads. Of around 740,000 distinct CDR3 sequences listed, 35% were seen once; the top ten hold about 2.8%. The specimen sequenced was PBMCs. The origin of this receptor is a human donor in good health (CMV status not recorded). Some clones in this sample may be carry-over from other donors' samples. J is TRBJ2-1 and V is TRBV5-4; D is possibly TRBD1 (6 bases). CDR3 nucleotides: TGTGCCAGCAGCGGGGGCCCCTTAAACTACAATGAGCAGTTCTTC. The encoded protein is CASSGGPLNYNEQFF.